Reported below is one T cell receptor beta chain. The data were taken from a study of cytomegalovirus exposure and HLA in healthy donors. Germline CDR1 and CDR2: MNHEY and SVGAGI. V lost 6 bases and J 4 bases, leaving 13 bases between the germline ends. The CDR3 runs to 14 residues. Use of 60 Vbeta and 13 Jbeta primers characterized the PCR. Repertoires were generated with immunoSEQ multiplex PCR, while TCRdb's copy carries only in-frame clones and drops some. Here the sample spans 250,000 to 350,000 clones, 70% to 90% being singletons. The rearrangement links TRBV6-5 to TRBJ2-1; D may be TRBD1 (6 bases). The receptor comes from a man aged 40-50 years in good health and CMV-seropositive. Sequencing used PBMCs. The CDR3, as DNA: TGTGCCAGCAGCCACTCGGACAGATACAATGAGCAGTTCTTC. It codes for CASSHSDRYNEQFF.